This T cell receptor beta chain derives from a study of blood T cell repertoires in COVID-19. Overall study: Sites across the United States, Italy and Spain contributed samples from acute and convalescent COVID-19. Nucleic acid was either cDNA or gDNA, and it came from T cells, B-cell-depleted T cells, or PBMCs.

The CDR3 spans 14 residues. In germline, CDR1 is SGHRS, CDR2 YFSETQ. Trimming shortened V by 0 bases and J by 5 bases, and 12 bases separated the two germline ends. This clone has a single count. Original analysis: The assay estimated nucleated cells by amplifying reference gene primers. Using immunoSEQ multiplex PCR, the repertoire was profiled, and TCRdb retains in-frame clones only, with some absent. V, J and clone size are taken as reported in that table, and D and trimming were inferred from the DNA itself. The repertoire holds under 150,000 clones, with roughly 72% as singletons. Sequencing was performed on peripheral blood. The sequence was obtained from a human donor in a cohort sampled during active COVID-19. This sequence joins TRBV5-1 and TRBJ2-7, with a tentative D call TRBD1 (6 bases). This CDR3 reads CASSLAGALHEQYF. The DNA of the CDR3 is TGCGCCAGCAGCTTGGCAGGGGCTCTCCACGAGCAGTACTTC.